This T cell receptor (beta chain) was found in a study of shared clonotypes between healthy human individuals. Naive CD8 cells were CD45RO-negative, positively selected for CCR7, excluding terminally differentiated effector memory CD45RA+ cells. Template for every sorted-subset replicate PCR totaled approximately 0.2 ug DNA, tens of thousands of T cell genomes. Sequencing used immunoSEQ multiplex PCR; TCRdb keeps in-frame clones, though not all of them. The sample has some 2.1 million clones, around 93% seen once. This CDR3 is 16 amino acids long. V was trimmed by 1 base and J by 0 bases, leaving 10 bases between them. The germline gives CDR1 SGHVS, CDR2 FNYEAQ.

The sequenced sample was naive CD8+ T cells from PBMCs. The source is a man between 18 and 29 years old in good health. Some clones in this sample may be carry-over from other donors' samples. The chain combines TRBV7-6 with TRBJ1-5, with a possible D match to TRBD1 (5 bases). The CDR3 bases are TGTGCCAGCAGCTTAGAAGACAGCTATAGCAATCAGCCCCAGCATTTT. Translated, it gives CASSLEDSYSNQPQHF.